These 5 T cell receptor beta chains were all obtained from the same sample, sequenced in a study of T cell responses to AZD1222 COVID-19 vaccine. Assay: immunoSEQ multiplex PCR; the TCRdb copy retains only in-frame clones and omits some. The top ten hold about 9.2% of the sample, which has 150,000 to 200,000 clones, around 93% seen once. The material sequenced was peripheral blood, taken on day 0 of AZD1222 vaccination. All receptors derive from an adult in good health.

The chain couples TRBV27 to TRBJ2-1, with TRBD1 as a possible D gene (5 bases). CDR1 is MNHEY, CDR2 SMNVEV, per germline (reference sequence). Trimming cost V 4 bases and J 0 bases, with 10 bases left between them. This CDR3 spans 15 amino acids. The CDR3 DNA follows: TGTGCCAGCAGTTCCTTGCAGGGCTCCTACAATGAGCAGTTCTTC. It codes for CASSSLQGSYNEQFF.

The chain employs TRBV19 and TRBJ2-7; D uncertain. The germline CDR1 and CDR2 sequences are LNHDA and SQIVND (reference sequence). V was clipped by 3 bases and J by 4 bases, with 10 bases between them. The CDR3 is made up of 13 amino acids. Here the CDR3 DNA reads TGTGCCAGTAGTATTAGCCATAAGTACGAGCAGTACTTC. It is translated as CASSISHKYEQYF. Full variable domain (rest looked up from reference TRBV19 and TRBJ2-7): DGGITQSPKYLFRKEGQNVTLSCEQNLNHDAMYWYRQDPGQGLRLIYYSQIVNDFQKGDIAEGYSVSREKKESFPLTVTSAQKNPTAFYLCASSISHKYEQYFGPGTRLTVT.

This clone was seen just once. The chain combines TRBV5-1 with TRBJ1-1; D gene unclear. V was shortened by 1 base and J by 2 bases, with 6 bases between the two germline ends. Germline CDR1 reads SGHRS; CDR2 reads YFSETQ. CDR3 length: 13 amino acids. The CDR3 region is CASSLLDNTEAFF. DNA for the CDR3: TGCGCCAGCAGCTTGTTGGACAACACTGAAGCTTTCTTT.

The genes are TRBV24-1 and TRBJ1-5; no reliable D call. V lost 8 bases, J lost 2 bases, and 12 bases lay in between. CDR3 length equals 14 residues. Germline lookup yields CDR1 KGHDR and CDR2 SFDVKD. The CDR3 nucleotides read TGTGCCACCAACCCTGTATCTGGCAATCAGCCCCAGCATTTT. Amino acid sequence: CATNPVSGNQPQHF.

The V and J genes are TRBV5-6 and TRBJ1-5; 7 nucleotides align to TRBD1. The V segment lost 2 bases and the J segment 2 bases; nucleotides outside the gene matches: 13. Germline CDR1 and CDR2: SGHDT and YYEEEE. This CDR3 contains 18 residues. The CDR3 reads CASSFSQGRREGNQPQHF. The CDR3 DNA sequence: TGTGCCAGCAGCTTTTCACAGGGGCGTCGTGAAGGCAATCAGCCCCAGCATTTT.